The 31 T cell receptor beta chains below come from one sample, sequenced in a study of control samples from healthy donors and cancer patients. Generated by immunoSEQ multiplex PCR, the TCRdb table keeps only in-frame clones and is missing some. The sample carries some 130,000 clones, about nine tenths recorded once. Sequencing input: blood. The receptors were sampled from a woman aged 45-59 years in good health.

The CDR3 DNA reads TGTGCCAGCAGCGGTTCCCAGGGAGCTAACTATGGCTACACCTTC. This sequence encodes CASSGSQGANYGYTF. The rearrangement joins TRBV4-2 to TRBJ1-2; TRBD1 might be the D (5 bases). CDR1 is LGHNA and CDR2 is YNFKEQ in the germline V gene. The CDR3 totals 15 residues. V dropped 5 bases and J dropped 0 bases, with 13 bases sitting between them.

The DNA of the CDR3 is TGTGCCAGCAGCTTCGGTGTGAACAATGAGCAGTTCTTC. Protein sequence: CASSFGVNNEQFF. This chain joins TRBV13 and TRBJ2-1; no clear D. The germline gives CDR1 PRHDT, CDR2 FYEKMQ (reference sequence). The CDR3 is 13 amino acids. V shed 3 bases and J shed 5 bases, with 8 bases lying between them.

The V call is TRBV5-4, the J call TRBJ1-6, with TRBD1 matching 8 bases. Germline values: CDR1 SGHNT, CDR2 YYREEE (reference sequence). V lost 1 base, J lost 6 bases, and 0 bases stayed unmatched. The CDR3 contains 14 residues. CDR3 nucleotides: TGTGCCAGCAGCTTGCAGGGGGCTAATTCACCCCTCCACTTT. Protein: CASSLQGANSPLHF.

The rearrangement joins TRBV6-4 to TRBJ2-5, with a weak D call TRBD1 (6 bases). V lost 2 bases, J lost 3 bases, and 34 bases lay in between. The CDR3 has 22 amino acids. Germline CDR1 reads MRHNA; CDR2 reads SNTAGT. CDR3 region: CASSDTLSQLKTGDTTEETQYF. The CDR3 nucleotides read TGTGCCAGCAGTGACACACTTTCGCAACTTAAGACAGGAGATACGACCGAAGAGACCCAGTACTTC.

The rearrangement uses TRBV19 and TRBJ2-7, with D maybe TRBD1 (5 bases). The V end was cut by 6 bases, the J end by 0 bases, with 12 bases between. There are 14 residues in the CDR3. The germline CDR1 and CDR2 sequences are LNHDA and SQIVND (reference sequence). CDR3 sequence (DNA): TGTGCCAGTAGCCGACAGTTAAGCTCCTACGAGCAGTACTTC. Translating it yields CASSRQLSSYEQYF.

This clone was recorded only once. The chain is built from TRBV7-8 and TRBJ1-2; D possibly corresponds to TRBD1 (5 bases). This CDR3 is built from 15 residues. Trimming pared 0 bases from V and 0 bases from J, leaving 8 bases between. Germline loops: CDR1 SGHVS, CDR2 FQNEAQ. CDR3 nucleotides: TGTGCCAGCAGCTTAGCGAGGGGTCCTAACTATGGCTACACCTTC. The encoded protein is CASSLARGPNYGYTF.

The J gene is TRBJ2-7, the V gene TRBV28; 8 bases align to TRBD1. V was pared by 7 bases and J by 0 bases, with 8 bases of the junction left unmatched. CDR1 and CDR2 from the germline V gene are MDHEN and SYDVKM. CDR3 length: 15 amino acids. CDR3 sequence reads: CASTRDRPSSYEQYF. CDR3 DNA: TGTGCCAGCACCAGGGACAGGCCTAGCTCCTACGAGCAGTACTTC.

The count of this clone is one. The chain links TRBV27 to TRBJ1-2; D is unresolved. Germline V gene lookup returns CDR1 MNHEY and CDR2 SMNVEV (reference sequence). CDR3 size: 13 residues. The V and J ends lost 6 bases and 4 bases respectively, with 12 bases between them. CDR3: CASRGGNTYGYTF. CDR3 bases: TGTGCCAGCAGAGGTGGGAATACCTATGGCTACACCTTC.

This chain links TRBV2 with TRBJ2-1, with D tentatively TRBD2 (7 bases). V lost 0 bases, J lost 5 bases, and 11 bases lay in between. The CDR3 extends over 15 amino acids. Germline values: CDR1 SNHLY, CDR2 FYNNEI. The CDR3 nucleotides are TGTGCCAGCAGTGAAGCTAGGGGGGGGAACAATGAGCAGTTCTTC. It is translated as CASSEARGGNNEQFF.

The chain recombines TRBV7-9 with TRBJ1-2; unclear D gene. This CDR3 contains 14 residues. Trimming removed 0 bases at V and 3 bases at J, with 8 bases between. In germline, CDR1 is SEHNR, CDR2 FQNEAQ (reference sequence). CDR3 sequence (DNA): TGTGCCAGCAGCTTAGCGAAGGGTCACTATGGCTACACCTTC. Protein: CASSLAKGHYGYTF.

This sequence joins TRBV6-1 and TRBJ1-1; D is possibly TRBD1 (6 bases). The CDR3 spans 16 residues. V was cut by 4 bases and J by 2 bases, with 17 bases left in between. Germline V gives CDR1 MNHNS, CDR2 SASEGT. The CDR3 nucleotides are TGTGCCAGCAGTGGGTTGGGGGCTGATTACAACACTGAAGCTTTCTTT. Amino acid sequence: CASSGLGADYNTEAFF.

The gene calls are TRBV10-1 and TRBJ1-2; D is unclear. The CDR3 loop spans 12 amino acids. The V and J ends lost 3 bases and 5 bases respectively, with 7 bases between them. Per the germline V gene, CDR1 is WNHNN and CDR2 is SYGVQD (reference sequence). The DNA for the CDR3 is TGCGCCAGCAGTGATTCCGCTTATGGCTACACCTTC. It yields the protein CASSDSAYGYTF.

The CDR3 spells CAWTLDHGYTF. In nucleotides, the CDR3 is TGTGCCTGGACCTTGGACCATGGCTACACCTTC. The chain links TRBV30 to TRBJ1-2; no definite D call. There are 11 residues in the CDR3. V was cut by 4 bases and J by 6 bases, with 9 bases left in between. Germline CDR1 GTSNPN, CDR2 SVGIG (reference sequence). Looking up the rest from reference TRBV30 and TRBJ1-2 gives the full variable domain: SQTIHQWPATLVQPVGSPLSLECTVEGTSNPNLYWYRQAAGRGLQLLFYSVGIGQISSEVPQNLSASRPQDRQFILSSKKLLLSDSGFYLCAWTLDHGYTFGSGTRLTVV.

Only one count was recorded for this clone. V is TRBV6-2 or TRBV6-3 and J is TRBJ2-7, with TRBD2 as a possible D gene (5 bases). This CDR3 comprises 15 residues. The V gene lost 6 bases and the J gene lost 0 bases, with 15 bases spanning the gap. Per germline, CDR1 MNHEY and CDR2 SVGEGT. CDR3 sequence reads: CASSPASGISYEQYF. In nucleotides, the CDR3 is TGTGCCAGCAGCCCAGCGAGCGGAATCTCCTACGAGCAGTACTTC.

This clone was observed a single time. The chain carries TRBV18 and TRBJ2-7; D is ambiguous. The V end was cut by 2 bases, the J end by 2 bases, with 16 bases between. Germline lookup yields CDR1 KGHSH and CDR2 LQKENI. The CDR3 spans 16 residues. As DNA, the CDR3 is TGTGCCAGCTCACCAAGTCGCGGCTCCAGTACCTACGAGCAGTACTTC. Its translation: CASSPSRGSSTYEQYF.

This chain links TRBV6-5 with TRBJ2-7, with TRBD1 matching over 9 bases. Trimming took 8 bases from V and 0 from J; bases not matched to a gene: 5. The CDR3 length is 14 residues. CDR1 is MNHEY, CDR2 SVGAGI, per germline. The CDR3 coding sequence is TGTGCCAGCGGCCGGGACAGGGTCTCCTACGAGCAGTACTTC. Translated: CASGRDRVSYEQYF.

This clone was recorded only once. The chain is built from TRBV19 and TRBJ1-2; tentatively, D is TRBD1 (5 bases). V was cut by 7 bases and J by 5 bases, with 14 bases left in between. The CDR3 totals 13 residues. The germline V gene encodes CDR1 LNHDA and CDR2 SQIVND (reference sequence). CDR3 bases: TGTGCCAGTACCCCTACAGGAGCTTATGGCTACACCTTC. Translation gives CASTPTGAYGYTF.

This chain uses TRBV4-2 with TRBJ2-3; 7 bases are a match to TRBD2. The ends lost 2 bases at V and 2 bases at J; junction bases unmatched: 1. The length of the CDR3 is 14 residues. Germline CDR1 is LGHNA and CDR2 is YNFKEQ. The CDR3 DNA reads as TGTGCCAGCAGCCAAAGCGGGAACACAGATACGCAGTATTTT. Amino acid sequence: CASSQSGNTDTQYF.

This chain uses TRBV19 with TRBJ2-2, with a tentative D call TRBD2 (6 bases). V lost 5 bases and J lost 1, with 20 bases in between. CDR1 and CDR2 (germline): LNHDA, SQIVND (reference sequence). The CDR3 totals 18 residues. CDR3 DNA: TGTGCCAGTAGTGCGGAGGGAATGGGACCCCTGAACACCGGGGAGCTGTTTTTT. It is translated as CASSAEGMGPLNTGELFF.

J is TRBJ1-1 and V is TRBV19; 7 bases agree with TRBD1. Germline CDR1 reads LNHDA; CDR2 reads SQIVND (reference sequence). CDR3 size: 13 residues. The J segment lost 6 bases and the V segment lost 7 bases, leaving 8 bases of the junction unmatched. This CDR3 is CASNHRGGPEAFF. The CDR3 DNA reads as TGTGCCAGTAACCACAGGGGAGGGCCTGAAGCTTTCTTT.

This rearrangement joins TRBV3-1 (or the pseudogene TRBV3-2) to TRBJ2-3; 9 nucleotides match TRBD1. Trimming cost V 0 bases and J 1 base; bases outside gene matches: 5. Germline V gene data show CDR1 as LGHDT and CDR2 as YNNKEL (reference sequence). CDR3 size: 17 residues. CDR3: CASSQDLWDRGTDTQYF. The DNA for the CDR3 is TGTGCCAGCAGCCAAGATCTTTGGGACAGGGGCACAGATACGCAGTATTTT.

The CDR3, as DNA: TGTGCCAGCAGCCCTGGGCGGACTACGCAGTACTTC. It is translated as CASSPGRTTQYF. V gene TRBV7-8 combines with J gene TRBJ2-7; a weak D match, TRBD2 (6 bases). The germline gives CDR1 SGHVS, CDR2 FQNEAQ. V was clipped by 5 bases and J by 9 bases, with 14 bases between them. The CDR3 is 12 residues long.

The V call is TRBV6-5, the J call TRBJ1-5; tentative D call: TRBD1 (5 bases). The germline V gene has CDR1 MNHEY and CDR2 SVGAGI. V was cut by 2 bases and J by 4 bases, with 12 bases left in between. The CDR3 spans 15 residues. The CDR3 spells CASSYTGEGNQPQHF. CDR3 coding DNA: TGTGCCAGCAGTTACACGGGGGAGGGGAATCAGCCCCAGCATTTT.

The chain is built from TRBV6-1 and TRBJ1-1, with D perhaps TRBD1 (5 bases). There are 16 residues in the CDR3. Trimming cost V 0 bases and J 11 bases, with 22 bases left between them. Germline V gene lookup returns CDR1 MNHNS and CDR2 SASEGT. The CDR3 spells CASSEAAGGTTYGAFF. CDR3 coding DNA: TGTGCCAGCAGTGAAGCGGCGGGTGGGACTACTTATGGGGCTTTCTTT.

In DNA form, the CDR3 reads TGTGCCAGCAGTGGGGGTAGCGGGGCCGTGCCCGGGGAGCTGTTTTTT. Its protein is CASSGGSGAVPGELFF. The chain links TRBV6-1 to TRBJ2-2, with TRBD2 matching 8 bases. This CDR3 spans 16 amino acids. Looked up from germline, CDR1 is MNHNS and CDR2 is SASEGT. The V and J ends lost 4 bases and 6 bases, in that order; junction bases with no gene match: 10.

The chain employs TRBV3-1 (or the pseudogene TRBV3-2) and TRBJ1-2; 8 bases line up with TRBD1. Germline CDR1 and CDR2: LGHDT and YNNKEL (reference sequence). This CDR3 has 16 amino acids. Trimming at V came to 2 bases and at J to 3 bases, leaving 8 bases not matched to a gene. The CDR3 loop reads CASSQFHGQGHYGYTF. CDR3 bases: TGTGCCAGCAGCCAATTCCACGGACAGGGCCACTATGGCTACACCTTC.

This clone was recorded once. This CDR3 reads CAVESGSYNEQFF. CDR3 nucleotide sequence: TGTGCCGTGGAATCGGGGTCCTACAATGAGCAGTTCTTC. The chain joins TRBV27 to TRBJ2-1, with D maybe TRBD2 (5 bases). Trimming left V 11 bases short and J 1 base short, with 12 bases between. The germline CDR1 and CDR2 sequences are MNHEY and SMNVEV (reference sequence). The CDR3 length is 13 residues.

The rearrangement joins TRBV3-1 (or the pseudogene TRBV3-2) to TRBJ2-1, with 7 bases fitting TRBD2. The CDR3 has 16 residues. Losses at the gene ends were 8 bases for V and 16 bases for J; bases not matched to a gene: 26. Germline assignment: CDR1 LGHDT and CDR2 YNNKEL (reference sequence). CDR3: CASGPFVSGKHPLLFF. In DNA, the CDR3 is TGTGCCAGCGGGCCTTTCGTGAGCGGGAAGCATCCGTTGCTTTTCTTC.

The rearrangement joins TRBV30 to TRBJ2-7, with a tentative D call TRBD2 (6 bases). Germline CDR1 and CDR2: GTSNPN and SVGIG (reference sequence). The germline V and J ends were trimmed by 5 bases and 0 bases, with 20 bases remaining between them. CDR3 length equals 16 residues. The CDR3 bases are TGTGCCTGGGGACCCTCAAGGACTACCCTCTCCTACGAGCAGTACTTC. It translates to CAWGPSRTTLSYEQYF. Looking up the rest from reference TRBV30 and TRBJ2-7 gives the full variable domain: SQTIHQWPATLVQPVGSPLSLECTVEGTSNPNLYWYRQAAGRGLQLLFYSVGIGQISSEVPQNLSASRPQDRQFILSSKKLLLSDSGFYLCAWGPSRTTLSYEQYFGPGTRLTVT.

This chain uses TRBV21-1 with TRBJ2-7; the table's D call TRBD1 went unverified against the DNA. TRBV21-1 is recorded as a pseudogene. There are 16 residues in the CDR3. As DNA, the CDR3 is TGTGCCAGCAGCAAAGGAACAGGGGAGCAGTCCTACGAGCAGTACTTC. It is translated as CASSKGTGEQSYEQYF.

J is TRBJ1-5 and V is TRBV28; D perhaps matches TRBD1 (6 bases). The CDR3 spans 14 residues. Looked up from germline, CDR1 is MDHEN and CDR2 is SYDVKM. Trimming pared 6 bases from V and 2 bases from J, leaving 11 bases between. CDR3 nucleotide sequence: TGTGCCAGCAGACAGGGAATGGGCAATCAGCCCCAGCATTTT. Protein: CASRQGMGNQPQHF.